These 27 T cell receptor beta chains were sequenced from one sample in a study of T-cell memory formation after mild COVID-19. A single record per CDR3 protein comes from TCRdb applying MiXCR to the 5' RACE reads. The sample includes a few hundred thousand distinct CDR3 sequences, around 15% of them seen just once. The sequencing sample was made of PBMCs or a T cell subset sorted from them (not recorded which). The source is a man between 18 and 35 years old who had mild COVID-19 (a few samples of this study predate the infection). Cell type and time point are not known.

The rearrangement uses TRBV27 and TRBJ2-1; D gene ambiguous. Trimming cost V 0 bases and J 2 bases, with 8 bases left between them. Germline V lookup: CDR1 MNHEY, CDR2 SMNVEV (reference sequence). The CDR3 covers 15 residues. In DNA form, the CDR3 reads TGTGCCAGCAGTTTATCGTACCAAGCCTACAATGAGCAGTTCTTC. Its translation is CASSLSYQAYNEQFF.

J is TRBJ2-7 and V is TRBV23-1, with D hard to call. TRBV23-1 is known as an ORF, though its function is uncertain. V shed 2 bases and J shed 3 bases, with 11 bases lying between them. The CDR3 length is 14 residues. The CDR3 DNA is TGCGCCAGCAGTCAAACGACTGAGCTCTACGAGCAGTACTTC. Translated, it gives CASSQTTELYEQYF.

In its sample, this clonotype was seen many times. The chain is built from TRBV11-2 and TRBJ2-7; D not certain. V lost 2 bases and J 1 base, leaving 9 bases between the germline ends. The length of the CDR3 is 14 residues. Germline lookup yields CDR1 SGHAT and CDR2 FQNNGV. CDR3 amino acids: CASSLSAGSYEQYF. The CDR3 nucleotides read TGTGCCAGCAGCTTAAGCGCAGGATCCTACGAGCAGTACTTC.

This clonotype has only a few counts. The CDR3 DNA reads TGTGCCAGCAGCTCCCCCGGGACAGCCCAAGAGACCCAGTACTTC. This translates into CASSSPGTAQETQYF. The chain has TRBV11-2 and TRBJ2-5; 7 bases fit TRBD1. Looked up from germline, CDR1 is SGHAT and CDR2 is FQNNGV. The CDR3 covers 15 residues. Trimming removed 4 bases from V and 1 base from J; junction bases left unmatched: 6. Variable domain in full (rest from reference TRBV11-2 and TRBJ2-5): EAGVAQSPRYKIIEKRQSVAFWCNPISGHATLYWYQQILGQGPKLLIQFQNNGVVDDSQLPKDRFSAERLKGVDSTLKIQPAKLEDSAVYLCASSSPGTAQETQYFGPGTRLLVL.

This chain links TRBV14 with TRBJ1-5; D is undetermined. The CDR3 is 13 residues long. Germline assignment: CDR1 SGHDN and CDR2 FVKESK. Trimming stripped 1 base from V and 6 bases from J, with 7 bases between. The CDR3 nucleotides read TGTGCCAGCAGCCAAGCAGGACTTCAGCCCCAGCATTTT. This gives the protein CASSQAGLQPQHF. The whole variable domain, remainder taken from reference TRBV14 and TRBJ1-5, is EAGVTQFPSHSVIEKGQTVTLRCDPISGHDNLYWYRRVMGKEIKFLLHFVKESKQDESGMPNNRFLAERTGGTYSTLKVQPAELEDSGVYFCASSQAGLQPQHFGDGTRLSIL.

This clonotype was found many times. The CDR3 spells CASSLAGGNQPQHF. The CDR3 nucleotides read TGCGCCAGCAGCTTGGCAGGGGGCAATCAGCCCCAGCATTTT. V is TRBV5-1 and J is TRBJ1-5, with a possible D match to TRBD1 (6 bases). The V end lost 0 bases, the J end lost 2 bases, and 6 bases lay between the germline ends. The CDR3 runs 14 residues. CDR1 is SGHRS and CDR2 is YFSETQ in the germline V gene.

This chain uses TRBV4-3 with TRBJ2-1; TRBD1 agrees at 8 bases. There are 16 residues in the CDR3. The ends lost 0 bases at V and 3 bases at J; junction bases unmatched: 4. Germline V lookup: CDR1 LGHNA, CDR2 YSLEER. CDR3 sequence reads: CASSQEPGGYYNEQFF. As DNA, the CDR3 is TGCGCCAGCAGCCAAGAACCAGGGGGCTACTACAATGAGCAGTTCTTC.

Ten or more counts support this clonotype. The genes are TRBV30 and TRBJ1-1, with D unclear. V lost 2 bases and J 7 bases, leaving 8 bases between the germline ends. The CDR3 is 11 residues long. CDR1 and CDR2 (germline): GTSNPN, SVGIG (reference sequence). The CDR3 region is CAWSLQVEAFF. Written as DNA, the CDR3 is TGTGCCTGGAGTCTGCAGGTTGAAGCTTTCTTT.

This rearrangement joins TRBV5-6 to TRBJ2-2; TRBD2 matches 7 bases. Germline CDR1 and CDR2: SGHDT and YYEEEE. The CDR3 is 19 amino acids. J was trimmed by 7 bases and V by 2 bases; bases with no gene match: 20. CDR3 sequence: CASSFGLGVAGESRGELFF. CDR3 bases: TGTGCCAGCAGCTTTGGGCTCGGGGTTGCGGGGGAGTCCCGCGGGGAGCTGTTTTTT.

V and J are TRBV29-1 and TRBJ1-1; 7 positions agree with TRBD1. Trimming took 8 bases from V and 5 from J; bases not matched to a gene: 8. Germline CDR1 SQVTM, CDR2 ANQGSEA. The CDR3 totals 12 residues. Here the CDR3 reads CSSTQGKTEAFF. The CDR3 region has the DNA TGCAGCAGTACACAGGGGAAAACTGAAGCTTTCTTT.

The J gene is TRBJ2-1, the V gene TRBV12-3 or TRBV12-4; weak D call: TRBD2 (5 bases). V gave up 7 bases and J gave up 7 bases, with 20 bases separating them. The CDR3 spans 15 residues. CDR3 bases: TGTGCCAGCACCGAAAGGGCTAGCCGATATAATGAGCAGTTCTTC. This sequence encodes CASTERASRYNEQFF.

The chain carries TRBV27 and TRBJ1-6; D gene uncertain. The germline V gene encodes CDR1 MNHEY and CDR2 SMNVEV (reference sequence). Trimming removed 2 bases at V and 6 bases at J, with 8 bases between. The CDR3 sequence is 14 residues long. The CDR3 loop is CASSLVRRNSPLHF. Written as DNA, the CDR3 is TGTGCCAGCAGTTTAGTCCGCCGTAATTCACCCCTCCACTTT.

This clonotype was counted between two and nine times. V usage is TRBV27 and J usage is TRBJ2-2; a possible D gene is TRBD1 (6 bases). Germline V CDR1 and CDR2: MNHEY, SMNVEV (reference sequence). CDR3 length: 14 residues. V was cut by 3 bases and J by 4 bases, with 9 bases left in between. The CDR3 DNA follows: TGTGCCAGCAGTTTCCCAGGGGTCACCGGGGAGCTGTTTTTT. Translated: CASSFPGVTGELFF.

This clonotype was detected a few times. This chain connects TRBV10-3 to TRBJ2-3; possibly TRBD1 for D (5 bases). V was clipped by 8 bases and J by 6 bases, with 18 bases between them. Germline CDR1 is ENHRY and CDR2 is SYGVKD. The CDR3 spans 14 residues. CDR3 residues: CAILGARYGDTQYF. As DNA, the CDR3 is TGTGCCATCTTAGGGGCCAGGTATGGGGATACGCAGTATTTT.

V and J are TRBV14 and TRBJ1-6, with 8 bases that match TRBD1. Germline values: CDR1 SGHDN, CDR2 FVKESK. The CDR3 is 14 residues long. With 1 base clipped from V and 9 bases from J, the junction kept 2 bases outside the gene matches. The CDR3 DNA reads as TGTGCCAGCAGCCAAGGGACAGGGAGTTCACCCCTCCACTTT. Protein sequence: CASSQGTGSSPLHF.

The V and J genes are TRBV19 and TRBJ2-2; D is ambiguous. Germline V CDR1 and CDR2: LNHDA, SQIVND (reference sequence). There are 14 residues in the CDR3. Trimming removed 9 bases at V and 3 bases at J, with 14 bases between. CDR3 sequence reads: CASRFEEYTGELFF. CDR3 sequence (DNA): TGTGCCAGCAGGTTTGAGGAGTACACCGGGGAGCTGTTTTTT.

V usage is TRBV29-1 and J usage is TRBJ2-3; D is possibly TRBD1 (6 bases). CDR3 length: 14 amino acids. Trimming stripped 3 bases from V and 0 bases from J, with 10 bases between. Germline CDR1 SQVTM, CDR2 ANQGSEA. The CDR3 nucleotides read TGCAGCGTTGATAACAGGGCTAGCACAGATACGCAGTATTTT. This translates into CSVDNRASTDTQYF.

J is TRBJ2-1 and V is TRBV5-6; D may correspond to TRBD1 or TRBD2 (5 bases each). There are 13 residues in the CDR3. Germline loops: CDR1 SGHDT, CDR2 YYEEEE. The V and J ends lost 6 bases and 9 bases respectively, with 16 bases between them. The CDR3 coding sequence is TGTGCCAGCAACTCAGGGTTGCGGGCTGAGCAGTTCTTC. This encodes CASNSGLRAEQFF.

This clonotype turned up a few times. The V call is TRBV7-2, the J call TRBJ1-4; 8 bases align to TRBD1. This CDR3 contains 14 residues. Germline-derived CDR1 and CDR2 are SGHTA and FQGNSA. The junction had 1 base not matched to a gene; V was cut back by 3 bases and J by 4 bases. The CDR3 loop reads CASSLDRVNEKLFF. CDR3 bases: TGTGCCAGCAGCTTGGACAGGGTTAATGAAAAACTGTTTTTT.

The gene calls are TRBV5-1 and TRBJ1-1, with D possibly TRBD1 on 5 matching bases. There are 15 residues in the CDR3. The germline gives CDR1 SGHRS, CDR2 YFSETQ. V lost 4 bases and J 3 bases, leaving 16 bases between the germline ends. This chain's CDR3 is CASSEPSRGDTEAFF. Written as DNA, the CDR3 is TGCGCCAGCAGCGAACCTTCGCGGGGGGACACTGAAGCTTTCTTT.

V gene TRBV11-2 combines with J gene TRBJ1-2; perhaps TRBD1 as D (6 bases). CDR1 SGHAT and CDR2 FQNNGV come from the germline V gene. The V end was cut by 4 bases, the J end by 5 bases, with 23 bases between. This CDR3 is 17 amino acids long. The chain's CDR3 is CASSSLFKGDGTYGYTF. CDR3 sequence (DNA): TGTGCCAGCAGCTCACTATTCAAGGGGGACGGGACTTATGGCTACACCTTC.

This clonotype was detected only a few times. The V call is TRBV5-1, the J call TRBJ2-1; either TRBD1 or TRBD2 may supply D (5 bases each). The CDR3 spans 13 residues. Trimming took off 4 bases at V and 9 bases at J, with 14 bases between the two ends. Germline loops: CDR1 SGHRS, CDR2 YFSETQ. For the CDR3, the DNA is TGCGCCAGCAGCCGCCGGGACGCAGGTGAGCAGTTCTTC. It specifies CASSRRDAGEQFF.

CDR3 bases: TGCGCCAGCAGCTCCCTAGGGGCGAACGAGCAGTACGTC. Translation: CASSSLGANEQYV. The chain has TRBV5-1 and TRBJ2-7; a weak D match, TRBD1 (5 bases). The germline V and J ends were trimmed by 3 bases and 5 bases, with 12 bases remaining between them. The germline CDR1 and CDR2 sequences are SGHRS and YFSETQ. This CDR3 has 13 amino acids.

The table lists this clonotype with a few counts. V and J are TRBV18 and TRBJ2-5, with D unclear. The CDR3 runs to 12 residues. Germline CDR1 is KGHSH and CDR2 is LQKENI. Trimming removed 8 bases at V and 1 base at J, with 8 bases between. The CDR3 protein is CASAISQETQYF. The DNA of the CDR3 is TGTGCCAGCGCAATCAGCCAAGAGACCCAGTACTTC. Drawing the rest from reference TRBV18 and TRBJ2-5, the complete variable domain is NAGVMQNPRHLVRRRGQEARLRCSPMKGHSHVYWYRQLPEEGLKFMVYLQKENIIDESGMPKERFSAEFPKEGPSILRIQQVVRGDSAAYFCASAISQETQYFGPGTRLLVL.

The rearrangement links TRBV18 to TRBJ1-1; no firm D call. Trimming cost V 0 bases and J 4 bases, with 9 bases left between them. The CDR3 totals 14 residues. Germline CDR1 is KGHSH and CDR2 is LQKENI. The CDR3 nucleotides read TGTGCCAGCTCACCACCCACAAGAGGCACTGAAGCTTTCTTT. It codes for CASSPPTRGTEAFF.

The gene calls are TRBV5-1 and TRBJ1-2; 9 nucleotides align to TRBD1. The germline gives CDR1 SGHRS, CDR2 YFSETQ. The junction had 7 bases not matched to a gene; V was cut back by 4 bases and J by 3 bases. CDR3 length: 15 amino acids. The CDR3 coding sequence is TGCGCCAGCAGCCCCGGACAGGGGAAGGACTATGGCTACACCTTC. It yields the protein CASSPGQGKDYGYTF.

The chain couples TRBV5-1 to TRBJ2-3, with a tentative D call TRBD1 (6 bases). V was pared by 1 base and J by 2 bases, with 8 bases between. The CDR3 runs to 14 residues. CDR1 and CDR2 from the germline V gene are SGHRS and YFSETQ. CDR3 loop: CASSLRTDTDTQYF. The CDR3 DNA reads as TGCGCCAGCAGCTTGCGGACAGACACAGATACGCAGTATTTT.